A single sample gave rise to the 25 T cell receptor beta chains below, sequenced in a study of blood T cell repertoires in COVID-19. TCRdb keeps only in-frame clones here, not all; method: immunoSEQ multiplex PCR. Of roughly 500,000 clones in the sample, 75% to 90% were seen once. Sequencing input: peripheral blood. These receptors originate from a man between 18 and 35 years old with COVID-19, enrolled during active disease.

The chain combines TRBV6-5 with TRBJ1-1; D possibly corresponds to TRBD1 (6 bases). CDR3 length equals 15 residues. Germline V gene sequence: CDR1 MNHEY, CDR2 SVGAGI. The germline V and J ends were trimmed by 1 base and 0 bases, with 9 bases remaining between them. The CDR3 region is CASSYLGAVNTEAFF. DNA of the CDR3: TGTGCCAGCAGTTACTTGGGGGCCGTGAACACTGAAGCTTTCTTT.

This chain joins TRBV30 and TRBJ2-6; D is uncertain. The germline CDR1 and CDR2 sequences are GTSNPN and SVGIG (reference sequence). The CDR3 consists of 14 residues. The V gene lost 3 bases and the J gene lost 0 bases, with 6 bases spanning the gap. This chain's CDR3 is CAWSSGSGANVLTF. The CDR3 nucleotides read TGTGCCTGGAGCTCCGGCTCTGGGGCCAACGTCCTGACTTTC.

The chain uses TRBV24-1 and TRBJ2-2; no definite D call. V was clipped by 6 bases and J by 0 bases, with 4 bases between them. CDR1 and CDR2 from the germline V gene are KGHDR and SFDVKD. This CDR3 contains 13 residues. The CDR3 sequence: CATSHTNTGELFF. DNA of the CDR3: TGTGCCACCAGTCACACGAACACCGGGGAGCTGTTTTTT.

In the case of this clone: A much larger clone lies one base from this, so it may be a read error. This same CDR3 is encoded by further DNA sequences in the sample. The chain employs TRBV4-1 and TRBJ2-7; no definite D call. Per the germline V gene, CDR1 is MGHRA and CDR2 is YSYEKL. The CDR3 spans 12 residues. Trimming took 0 bases from V and 3 from J, leaving 3 bases between them. The CDR3, as DNA: TGCGCCAGCAGCCAAGATTACTACGAGCAGTACTTC. Protein: CASSQDYYEQYF.

The chain couples TRBV24-1 to TRBJ2-7, with TRBD1 matching over 9 bases. The CDR3 is 15 amino acids. From germline, CDR1 is KGHDR and CDR2 SFDVKD. V was pared by 3 bases and J by 3 bases, with 5 bases of the junction left unmatched. The CDR3 region is CATSDGDRADYEQYF. As DNA, the CDR3 is TGTGCCACCAGTGATGGGGACAGGGCCGACTACGAGCAGTACTTC.

V and J are TRBV10-3 and TRBJ2-7; TRBD1 matches at 8 bases. Looked up from germline, CDR1 is ENHRY and CDR2 is SYGVKD. Unmatched junction bases numbered 14, after V lost 11 bases and J lost 2 bases. This CDR3 is built from 15 residues. CDR3 DNA: TGTGCCGCCGGACAGGGTGGGTCCATTACCTACGAGCAGTACTTC. Its translation: CAAGQGGSITYEQYF.

This chain joins TRBV7-2 and TRBJ2-1, with D possibly being TRBD2 (5 bases). V was shortened by 5 bases and J by 5 bases, with 16 bases between the two germline ends. CDR3 size: 15 residues. Germline CDR1 SGHTA, CDR2 FQGNSA. This CDR3 is CASSPYRGIDNEQFF. As DNA, the CDR3 is TGTGCCAGCAGCCCTTATCGGGGAATTGACAATGAGCAGTTCTTC.

The DNA of the CDR3 is TGTGCCAGCAGTTATGACAGGGTACGTCACGAGCAGTACTTC. This gives the protein CASSYDRVRHEQYF. The V and J genes are TRBV6-6 and TRBJ2-7; TRBD1 aligns across 7 bases. The V gene's germline CDR1 is MNHNY and CDR2 SVGAGI (reference sequence). V was clipped by 3 bases and J by 5 bases; unmatched bases: 7. CDR3 length equals 14 residues.

This chain uses TRBV5-4 with TRBJ2-5; TRBD1 matches 10 bases. CDR1 and CDR2 from the germline V gene are SGHNT and YYREEE (reference sequence). Trimming at V came to 4 bases and at J to 4 bases, leaving 10 bases not matched to a gene. This CDR3 contains 16 residues. CDR3 amino acids: CASSPRDRGSSETQYF. The CDR3 DNA reads as TGTGCCAGCAGCCCGAGGGACAGGGGTTCGTCAGAGACCCAGTACTTC.

The rearrangement links TRBV11-1 to TRBJ1-1; TRBD1 matches at 7 bases. The trim removed 4 bases at V and 1 base at J, leaving 6 bases unmatched. The CDR3 extends over 15 amino acids. The germline V gene has CDR1 SGHAT and CDR2 FQDESV (reference sequence). CDR3 protein: CASSSFRDRNTEAFF. The CDR3, as DNA: TGTGCCAGCAGCTCTTTCCGGGACAGGAACACTGAAGCTTTCTTT. Based on the CDR3 plus reference TRBV11-1 and TRBJ1-1, the full variable domain is EAEVAQSPRYKITEKSQAVAFWCDPISGHATLYWYRQILGQGPELLVQFQDESVVDDSQLPKDRFSAERLKGVDSTLKIQPAELGDSAMYLCASSSFRDRNTEAFFGQGTRLTVV.

This sequence joins TRBV4-2 and TRBJ2-1, with 9 positions matching TRBD2. The germline gives CDR1 LGHNA, CDR2 YNFKEQ. V lost 0 bases to trimming and J lost 2 bases; unmatched junction nucleotides: 5. The CDR3 has 17 amino acids. The CDR3 nucleotides are TGTGCCAGCAGCCAAGAAGGGACTAGCTCCCCCTACAATGAGCAGTTCTTC. As protein: CASSQEGTSSPYNEQFF.

The genes are TRBV5-1 and TRBJ2-1, with 9 positions matching TRBD1. The trim removed 7 bases at V and 7 bases at J, leaving 6 bases unmatched. CDR3 length: 13 residues. The germline V gene encodes CDR1 SGHRS and CDR2 YFSETQ. The CDR3 here is CASGQGTNNEQFF. CDR3 nucleotide sequence: TGCGCCAGCGGACAGGGGACGAATAATGAGCAGTTCTTC.

The rearrangement uses TRBV19 and TRBJ2-7; a possible D gene is TRBD2 (7 bases). CDR1 is LNHDA, CDR2 SQIVND, per germline (reference sequence). V dropped 10 bases and J dropped 5 bases, with 21 bases sitting between them. There are 14 residues in the CDR3. The CDR3 region has the DNA TGTGCCACAGCTCGGGGGGCGGGAGAGAACGAGCAGTACTTC. This encodes CATARGAGENEQYF.

The chain employs TRBV19 and TRBJ2-3; 12 bases map to TRBD2. The CDR3 is 16 amino acids. V shed 5 bases and J 2 bases; nucleotides not matched to a gene: 5. From germline, CDR1 is LNHDA and CDR2 SQIVND (reference sequence). Written as DNA, the CDR3 is TGTGCCAGTAGTTTCCGGACTAGCGGGGCCACAGATACGCAGTATTTT. Protein: CASSFRTSGATDTQYF.

This chain's CDR3 is CASSLLTGEQFF. The CDR3 region has the DNA TGTGCCAGCAGCCTCCTTACAGGGGAGCAGTTCTTC. V usage is TRBV7-9 and J usage is TRBJ2-1; weak D call: TRBD1 (6 bases). V was trimmed by 5 bases and J by 10 bases, leaving 12 bases between them. The CDR3 is made up of 12 amino acids. Germline V lookup: CDR1 SEHNR, CDR2 FQNEAQ (reference sequence).

The chain carries TRBV28 and TRBJ2-1; TRBD2 matches at 7 bases. Trimming at V came to 6 bases and at J to 14 bases, leaving 10 bases not matched to a gene. Per the germline V gene, CDR1 is MDHEN and CDR2 is SYDVKM. The length of the CDR3 is 12 residues. This chain's CDR3 is CASRAAGWLEFF. The CDR3 DNA follows: TGTGCCAGCAGGGCAGCGGGATGGTTGGAGTTCTTC.

This clone occurred once. The chain employs TRBV11-2 and TRBJ1-4, with a possible D match to TRBD1 (6 bases). Per germline, CDR1 SGHAT and CDR2 FQNNGV. This CDR3 contains 13 residues. The V end was cut by 4 bases, the J end by 7 bases, with 10 bases between. The CDR3 region is CASSSRQAEKLFF. DNA of the CDR3: TGTGCCAGCAGCTCCCGACAGGCTGAAAAACTGTTTTTT. Full variable domain (outside the CDR3, taken from reference TRBV11-2 and TRBJ1-4): EAGVAQSPRYKIIEKRQSVAFWCNPISGHATLYWYQQILGQGPKLLIQFQNNGVVDDSQLPKDRFSAERLKGVDSTLKIQPAKLEDSAVYLCASSSRQAEKLFFGSGTQLSVL.

This sequence joins TRBV24-1 and TRBJ2-3, with D perhaps TRBD2 (9 bases). Germline values: CDR1 KGHDR, CDR2 SFDVKD. V was pared by 4 bases and J by 6 bases, with 22 bases between. The CDR3 totals 17 residues. DNA of the CDR3: TGTGCCACCAGTGACCGGGACAGGTCTAGCGGGAAGGATACGCAGTATTTT. As protein: CATSDRDRSSGKDTQYF.

This chain uses TRBV6-5 with TRBJ2-1, with D possibly TRBD1 on 5 matching bases. V dropped 4 bases and J dropped 4 bases, with 8 bases sitting between them. The CDR3 is 13 amino acids. CDR1 is MNHEY and CDR2 is SVGAGI in the germline V gene. The CDR3 is CASSSDTYNEQFF. DNA for the CDR3: TGTGCCAGCAGTTCGGACACGTACAATGAGCAGTTCTTC.

The genes are TRBV11-1 and TRBJ2-7; D gene unclear. Germline CDR1 SGHAT, CDR2 FQDESV (reference sequence). Deletions cut 5 bases from V and 5 bases from J, with 13 bases between. The CDR3 contains 13 residues. In DNA form, the CDR3 reads TGTGCCAGCAGCCCCAGGATGGGCAACGAGCAGTACTTC. Amino acids: CASSPRMGNEQYF. The whole variable domain, remainder taken from reference TRBV11-1 and TRBJ2-7, is EAEVAQSPRYKITEKSQAVAFWCDPISGHATLYWYRQILGQGPELLVQFQDESVVDDSQLPKDRFSAERLKGVDSTLKIQPAELGDSAMYLCASSPRMGNEQYFGPGTRLTVT.

This chain connects TRBV7-9 to TRBJ2-1; TRBD2 is a possible D gene (6 bases). Germline values: CDR1 SEHNR, CDR2 FQNEAQ (reference sequence). The CDR3 covers 18 residues. V was trimmed by 0 bases and J by 0 bases, leaving 15 bases between them. As DNA, the CDR3 is TGTGCCAGCAGCTTAGCCGGGATTCGGGAGAGCTCCTACAATGAGCAGTTCTTC. Its translation is CASSLAGIRESSYNEQFF.

This clone came up once. V gene TRBV10-2 combines with J gene TRBJ2-1; no clear D gene. Trimming stripped 8 bases from V and 6 bases from J, with 8 bases between. This CDR3 region has 11 residues. Germline V lookup: CDR1 WSHSY, CDR2 SAAADI. CDR3 sequence: CASWFSNEQFF. CDR3 coding DNA: TGCGCCAGCTGGTTCAGCAATGAGCAGTTCTTC.

The V call is TRBV6-6, the J call TRBJ1-6; 10 nucleotides agree with TRBD1. Trimming removed 7 bases from V and 7 bases from J; junction bases left unmatched: 7. The length of the CDR3 is 15 residues. Germline values: CDR1 MNHNY, CDR2 SVGAGI (reference sequence). The CDR3 DNA reads as TGTGCCAGCAACAGAGCGGACAGGGGGAATTCACCCCTCCACTTT. Translation gives CASNRADRGNSPLHF.

The genes are TRBV7-2 and TRBJ1-5, with a possible D match to TRBD1 (5 bases). V gave up 3 bases and J gave up 0 bases, with 6 bases separating them. Germline assignment: CDR1 SGHTA and CDR2 FQGNSA. This CDR3 comprises 14 residues. The CDR3 sequence: CASSLTVSNQPQHF. The CDR3 nucleotides read TGTGCCAGCAGCTTGACAGTTAGCAATCAGCCCCAGCATTTT.

The genes are TRBV7-9 and TRBJ2-1; D gene unclear. The CDR3 consists of 14 residues. V dropped 3 bases and J dropped 7 bases, with 13 bases sitting between them. Germline V gene sequence: CDR1 SEHNR, CDR2 FQNEAQ (reference sequence). CDR3 region: CASSFGRGGNEQFF. The DNA of the CDR3 is TGTGCCAGCAGCTTTGGGCGTGGTGGGAATGAGCAGTTCTTC.